Detailed here is one T cell receptor beta chain. The antigen is not known. This sample is part of a study of STAT3 mutations in large granular lymphocyte leukemia. The study, taken as a whole, reports: Every T-LGLL patient had at least one immunodominant TCRbeta clonotype.

Trimming took 5 bases from V and 0 from J, leaving 10 bases between them. This CDR3 region has 14 residues. CDR1 is SGHTA, CDR2 FQGNSA, per germline. Repertoires were generated with immunoSEQ multiplex PCR, while TCRdb's copy carries only in-frame clones and drops some. Counted here are approximately 20,000 clones, around 93% occurring once; the ten biggest clones make up about 45%. The chain has TRBV7-2 and TRBJ1-2; a weak D match, TRBD1 (5 bases). The receptor comes from a man in his sixties with T-cell large granular lymphocyte leukemia. Some clones in this sample may be carry-over from other donors' samples. Sequencing was performed on peripheral blood mononuclear cells. The CDR3 region is CASSQDRANYGYTF. CDR3 coding DNA: TGTGCCAGCAGCCAAGACAGAGCTAACTATGGCTACACCTTC.